This T cell receptor beta chain originates from a study of blood T cells in healthy people across ages. It was with a sample-barcoded 5' primer and a J-beta primer mix that a second PCR of roughly 7 to 12 cycles was run. TCRdb re-called the 5' RACE reads through MiXCR, storing one row per CDR3 protein. The table has hundreds of thousands of distinct CDR3 sequences, about 32% seen once; the top ten hold 15%. There are 14 residues in the CDR3. Germline values: CDR1 SGHRS, CDR2 YFSETQ. V was trimmed by 5 bases and J by 3 bases, leaving 14 bases between them. This clonotype has ten or more counts. The source of this sequence is a woman over 75 in good health. The chain couples TRBV5-1 to TRBJ1-2; D not resolved. The sequencing input was blood. The DNA of the CDR3 is TGCGCCAGCAGTCCCCGGCCGGGCGACTATGGCTACACCTTC. This sequence encodes CASSPRPGDYGYTF.